This paragraph reports one TCR beta chain. Authors' analysis steps: It was from reference gene primer amplification that nucleated cell counts were estimated. TCRdb's copy holds only in-frame clones and misses some; the assay was immunoSEQ multiplex PCR. V and J calls and clone size are given by that table; D and trimming were obtained from the DNA. The sample records about 130,000 clones, almost 80% being singletons. These data belong to a study of blood T cell repertoires in COVID-19. Turning to the study itself: PBMCs, B-cell-depleted T cells, or T cells were the source of the cDNA or gDNA that made up the material.

The clonotype comes from a man aged 55 to 70 who had recovered from COVID-19. What was sequenced was peripheral blood.

CDR3 loop: CASSPKGGVRDTQYF. DNA of the CDR3: TGTGCCAGCAGCCCCAAGGGAGGGGTGCGGGATACGCAGTATTTT. The chain couples TRBV7-3 to TRBJ2-3; 7 positions match TRBD2. This CDR3 is built from 15 residues. In germline, CDR1 is SGHTA, CDR2 FQGTGA. With 5 bases clipped from V and 6 bases from J, the junction kept 11 bases outside the gene matches.